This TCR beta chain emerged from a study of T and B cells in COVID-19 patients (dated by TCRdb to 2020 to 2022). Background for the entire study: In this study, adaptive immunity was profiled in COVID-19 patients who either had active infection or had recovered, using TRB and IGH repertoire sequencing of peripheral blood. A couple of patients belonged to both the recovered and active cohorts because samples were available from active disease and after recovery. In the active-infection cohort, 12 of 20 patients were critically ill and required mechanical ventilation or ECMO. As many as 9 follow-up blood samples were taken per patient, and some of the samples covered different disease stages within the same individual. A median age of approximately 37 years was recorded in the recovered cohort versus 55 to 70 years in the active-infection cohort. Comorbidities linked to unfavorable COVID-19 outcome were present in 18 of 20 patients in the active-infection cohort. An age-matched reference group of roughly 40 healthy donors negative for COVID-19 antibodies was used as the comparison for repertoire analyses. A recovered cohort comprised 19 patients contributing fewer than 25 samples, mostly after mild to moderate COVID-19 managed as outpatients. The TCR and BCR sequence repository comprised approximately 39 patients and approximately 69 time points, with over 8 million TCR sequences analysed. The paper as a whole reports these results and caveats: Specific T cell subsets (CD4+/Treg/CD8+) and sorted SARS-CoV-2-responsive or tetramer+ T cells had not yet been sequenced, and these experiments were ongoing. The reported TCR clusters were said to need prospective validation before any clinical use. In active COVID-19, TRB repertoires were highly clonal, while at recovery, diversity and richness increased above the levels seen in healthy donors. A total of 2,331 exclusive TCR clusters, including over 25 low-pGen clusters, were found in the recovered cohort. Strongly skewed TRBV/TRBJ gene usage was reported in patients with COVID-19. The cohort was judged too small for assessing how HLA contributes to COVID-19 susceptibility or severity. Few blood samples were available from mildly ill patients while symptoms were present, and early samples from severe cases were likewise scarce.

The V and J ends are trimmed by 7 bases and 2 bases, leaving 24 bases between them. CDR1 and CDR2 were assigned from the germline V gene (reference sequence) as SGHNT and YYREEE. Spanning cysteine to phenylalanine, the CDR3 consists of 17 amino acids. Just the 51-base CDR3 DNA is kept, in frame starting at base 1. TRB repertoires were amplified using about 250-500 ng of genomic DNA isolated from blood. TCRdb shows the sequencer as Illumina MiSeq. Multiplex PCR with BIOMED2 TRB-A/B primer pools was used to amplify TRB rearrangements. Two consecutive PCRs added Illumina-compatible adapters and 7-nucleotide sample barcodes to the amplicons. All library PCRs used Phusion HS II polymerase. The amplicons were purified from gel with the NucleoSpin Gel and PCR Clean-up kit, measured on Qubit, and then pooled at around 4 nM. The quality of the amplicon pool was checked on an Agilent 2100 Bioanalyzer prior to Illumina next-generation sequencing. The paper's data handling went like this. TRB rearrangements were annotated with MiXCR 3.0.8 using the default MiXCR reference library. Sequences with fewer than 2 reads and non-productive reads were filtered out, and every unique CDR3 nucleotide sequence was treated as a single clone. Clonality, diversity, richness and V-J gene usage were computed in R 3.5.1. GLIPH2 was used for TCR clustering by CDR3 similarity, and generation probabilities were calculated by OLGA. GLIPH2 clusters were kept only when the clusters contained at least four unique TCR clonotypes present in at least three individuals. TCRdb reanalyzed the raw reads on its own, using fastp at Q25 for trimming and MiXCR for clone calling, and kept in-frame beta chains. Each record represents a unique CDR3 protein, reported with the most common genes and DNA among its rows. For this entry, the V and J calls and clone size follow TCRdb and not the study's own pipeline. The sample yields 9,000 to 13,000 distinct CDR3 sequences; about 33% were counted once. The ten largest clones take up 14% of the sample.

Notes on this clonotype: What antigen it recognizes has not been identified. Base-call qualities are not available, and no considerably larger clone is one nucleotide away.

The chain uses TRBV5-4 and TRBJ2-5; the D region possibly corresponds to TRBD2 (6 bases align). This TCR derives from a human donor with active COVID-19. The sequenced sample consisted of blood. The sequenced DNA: TGTGCCAGCTCACCACACAAACCCGGCGGGGATCAAGAGACCCAGTACTTC. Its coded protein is CASSPHKPGGDQETQYF.